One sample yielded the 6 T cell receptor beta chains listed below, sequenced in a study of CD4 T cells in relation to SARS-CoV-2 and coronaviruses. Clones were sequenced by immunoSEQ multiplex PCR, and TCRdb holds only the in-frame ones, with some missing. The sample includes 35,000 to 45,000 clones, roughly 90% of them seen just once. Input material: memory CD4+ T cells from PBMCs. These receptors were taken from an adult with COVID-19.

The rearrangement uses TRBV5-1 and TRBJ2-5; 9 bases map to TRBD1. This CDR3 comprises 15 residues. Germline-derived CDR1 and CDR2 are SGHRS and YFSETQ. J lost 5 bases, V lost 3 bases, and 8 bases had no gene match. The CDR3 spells CASSSRDRDRETQYF. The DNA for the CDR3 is TGCGCCAGCAGCTCGCGGGACAGGGATAGGGAGACCCAGTACTTC.

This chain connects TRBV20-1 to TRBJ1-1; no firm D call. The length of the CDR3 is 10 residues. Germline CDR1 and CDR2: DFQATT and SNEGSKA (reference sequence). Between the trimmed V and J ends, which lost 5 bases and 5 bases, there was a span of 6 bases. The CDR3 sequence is CSAPTTEAFF. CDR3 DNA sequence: TGCAGTGCTCCTACAACTGAAGCTTTCTTT.

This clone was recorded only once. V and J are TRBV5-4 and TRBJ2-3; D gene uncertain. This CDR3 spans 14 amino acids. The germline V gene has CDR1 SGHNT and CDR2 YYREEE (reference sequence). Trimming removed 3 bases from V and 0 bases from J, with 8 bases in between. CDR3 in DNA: TGTGCCAGCAGCTCCCTCTCTAGCACAGATACGCAGTATTTT. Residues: CASSSLSSTDTQYF.

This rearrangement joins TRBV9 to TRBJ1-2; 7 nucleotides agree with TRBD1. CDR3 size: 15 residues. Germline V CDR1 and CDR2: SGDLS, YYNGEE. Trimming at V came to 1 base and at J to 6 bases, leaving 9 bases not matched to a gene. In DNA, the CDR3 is TGTGCCAGCAGCGTATTGGCAGGGGGTAGGGATGGCTACACCTTC. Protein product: CASSVLAGGRDGYTF.

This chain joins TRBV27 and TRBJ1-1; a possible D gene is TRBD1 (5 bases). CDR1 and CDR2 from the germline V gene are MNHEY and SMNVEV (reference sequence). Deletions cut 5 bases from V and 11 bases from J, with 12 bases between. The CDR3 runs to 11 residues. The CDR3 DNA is TGTGCCAGCAGTGAGGGGTTTAAGGCTTTCTTT. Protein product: CASSEGFKAFF.

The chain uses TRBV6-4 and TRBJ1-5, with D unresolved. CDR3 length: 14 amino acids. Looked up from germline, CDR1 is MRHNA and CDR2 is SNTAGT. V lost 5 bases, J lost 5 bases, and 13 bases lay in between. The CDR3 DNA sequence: TGTGCCAGCAGTCCCGGACCCACCGATCAGCCCCAGCATTTT. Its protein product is CASSPGPTDQPQHF.